This entry lists 15 T cell receptor beta chains sequenced from one sample in a study of regulatory T cells in long-lasting Graves disease. Through Arm-PCR of CDR3 regions and iRepertoire HTBI primers, TCR beta libraries were built. In TCRdb, the multiplex PCR reads were re-called with MiXCR into one record per CDR3 protein. Of roughly 450,000 distinct CDR3 sequences in the sample, less than 25% were seen once. The time point denotes: persistent/refractory GD, antithyroid drugs over 5 years with positive TRAb. Construction of the TCR library relied on RNA isolated from PBMCs. Here the sequenced sample was peripheral blood mononuclear cells (PBMCs), taken when the disease was refractory, from a patient treated with antithyroid drugs. These receptors were obtained from a female donor with Graves disease.

This sequence joins TRBV7-9 and TRBJ1-5; 8 nucleotides match TRBD1. The V segment lost 5 bases and the J segment 2 bases; nucleotides outside the gene matches: 8. CDR3 size: 16 residues. Germline loops: CDR1 SEHNR, CDR2 FQNEAQ (reference sequence). CDR3 residues: CASSPRQGFGNQPQHF. The CDR3 DNA reads TGTGCCAGCAGCCCTAGACAGGGGTTCGGCAATCAGCCCCAGCATTTT.

This clonotype has ten or more counts. This rearrangement joins TRBV30 to TRBJ1-1; weak D call: TRBD1 (5 bases). The germline CDR1 and CDR2 sequences are GTSNPN and SVGIG (reference sequence). The CDR3 has 13 residues. V was pared by 2 bases and J by 2 bases, with 9 bases between. The CDR3 coding sequence is TGTGCCTGGAGTAACCAGGGTAACACTGAAGCTTTCTTT. Its protein product is CAWSNQGNTEAFF.

V gene TRBV20-1 combines with J gene TRBJ2-1, with 10 bases that match TRBD2. V was clipped by 5 bases and J by 3 bases; unmatched bases: 7. The CDR3 runs to 15 residues. CDR1 DFQATT and CDR2 SNEGSKA come from the germline V gene (reference sequence). The CDR3 loop reads CSAVGGLADYNEQFF. In DNA, the CDR3 is TGCAGTGCTGTCGGAGGACTAGCGGACTACAATGAGCAGTTCTTC.

This clonotype was seen many times. The chain recombines TRBV10-3 with TRBJ2-7, with D possibly matching TRBD2 (5 bases). CDR1 is ENHRY, CDR2 SYGVKD, per germline. This CDR3 contains 15 residues. V was clipped by 0 bases and J by 2 bases, with 11 bases between them. The CDR3 sequence: CAISESSGRTYEQYF. CDR3 sequence (DNA): TGTGCCATCAGTGAGTCGAGCGGCAGAACCTACGAGCAGTACTTC.

This clonotype has a handful of counts. The chain carries TRBV20-1 and TRBJ2-3; 7 nucleotides line up with TRBD1. V shed 2 bases, J shed 1 base, and the junction held 6 bases outside the gene matches. CDR1 is DFQATT, CDR2 SNEGSKA, per germline (reference sequence). The CDR3 is 15 residues long. The CDR3 DNA is TGCAGTGCTAGACCAGACAGGGTCGGCACAGATACGCAGTATTTT. It yields the protein CSARPDRVGTDTQYF.

This clonotype has a handful of counts. The V gene is TRBV28, the J gene TRBJ1-2, with D unresolved. Per germline, CDR1 MDHEN and CDR2 SYDVKM. V shed 8 bases and J shed 4 bases, with 8 bases lying between them. This CDR3 comprises 11 residues. CDR3 sequence reads: CASRDFYGYTF. The CDR3 nucleotides read TGTGCCAGCCGGGATTTCTATGGCTACACCTTC.

The rearrangement joins TRBV7-8 to TRBJ2-7; 8 bases fit TRBD1. Germline CDR1 is SGHVS and CDR2 is FQNEAQ. The CDR3 is 14 residues long. The J segment lost 1 base and the V segment lost 7 bases, leaving 6 bases of the junction unmatched. CDR3 DNA: TGTGCCAGCATAGGACAGGGCTTTTCCTACGAGCAGTACTTC. Protein sequence: CASIGQGFSYEQYF.

The chain is built from TRBV4-1 and TRBJ2-7; 7 bases align to TRBD2. Germline V gene data show CDR1 as MGHRA and CDR2 as YSYEKL. The CDR3 covers 14 residues. Losses at the gene ends were 4 bases for V and 7 bases for J; bases not matched to a gene: 10. DNA for the CDR3: TGCGCCAGCAGCCTCAGCGGGACTGACGGAGAGCAGTACTTC. It translates to CASSLSGTDGEQYF.

This clonotype was counted at least ten times. The chain is built from TRBV28 and TRBJ2-7; the match to TRBD1 covers 9 bases. With V trimmed by 4 bases and J by 2 bases, 9 bases remained unmatched. This CDR3 contains 16 residues. Germline assignment: CDR1 MDHEN and CDR2 SYDVKM. The CDR3 region has the DNA TGTGCCAGCAGTTCATCGGACAGGGGACTTACCTACGAGCAGTACTTC. Its translation is CASSSSDRGLTYEQYF.

This clonotype was detected a few times. This chain uses TRBV7-3 with TRBJ2-2, with D tentatively TRBD2 (6 bases). Germline V gene lookup returns CDR1 SGHTA and CDR2 FQGTGA. The V end lost 7 bases, the J end lost 3 bases, and 15 bases lay between the germline ends. This CDR3 is built from 15 residues. This CDR3 reads CASTSGTLYTGELFF. CDR3 coding DNA: TGTGCCAGCACCTCCGGGACTTTATACACCGGGGAGCTGTTTTTT.

The chain joins TRBV12-3 or TRBV12-4 to TRBJ2-3; the D gene could be TRBD1 or TRBD2 (6 bases each). V shed 5 bases and J shed 4 bases, with 22 bases lying between them. The CDR3 spans 17 residues. In nucleotides, the CDR3 is TGTGCCAGCAGTCGCCCCCCCGGGGGCTTGTGGGCAGATACGCAGTATTTT. Amino acids: CASSRPPGGLWADTQYF.

This clonotype was seen a handful of times. The chain links TRBV7-9 to TRBJ2-7; TRBD1 matches 11 bases. Trimming took 5 bases from V and 3 from J; bases not matched to a gene: 6. From germline, CDR1 is SEHNR and CDR2 FQNEAQ (reference sequence). CDR3 length: 15 amino acids. Here the CDR3 DNA reads TGTGCCAGCAGCGCGGACAGGGGGCCTTTCTACGAGCAGTACTTC. This gives the protein CASSADRGPFYEQYF.

This clonotype was seen repeatedly, ten times or more. The V and J genes are TRBV6-1 and TRBJ1-2; no reliable D call. V was pared by 10 bases and J by 8 bases, with 11 bases between. The CDR3 has 10 residues. Germline loops: CDR1 MNHNS, CDR2 SASEGT. Here the CDR3 reads CATQRGGYTF. The CDR3 bases are TGTGCCACCCAACGAGGGGGCTACACCTTC.

This clonotype was detected ten times or more. The chain employs TRBV11-1 and TRBJ2-6, with 11 positions matching TRBD1. CDR3 length equals 17 residues. CDR1 is SGHAT and CDR2 is FQDESV in the germline V gene (reference sequence). The junction had 6 bases not matched to a gene; V was cut back by 5 bases and J by 3 bases. CDR3 amino acids: CASSRTGGAYGANVLTF. CDR3 bases: TGTGCCAGCAGCCGGACAGGGGGCGCGTATGGGGCCAACGTCCTGACTTTC.

This clonotype was seen repeatedly, ten times or more. V is TRBV6-1 and J is TRBJ1-2, with 9 nucleotides matching TRBD1. Germline V gene lookup returns CDR1 MNHNS and CDR2 SASEGT. The CDR3 totals 13 residues. The V segment lost 7 bases and the J segment 2 bases; nucleotides outside the gene matches: 2. For the CDR3, the DNA is TGTGCCAGCACCGGGACAGGGAACTATGGCTACACCTTC. Its protein is CASTGTGNYGYTF.